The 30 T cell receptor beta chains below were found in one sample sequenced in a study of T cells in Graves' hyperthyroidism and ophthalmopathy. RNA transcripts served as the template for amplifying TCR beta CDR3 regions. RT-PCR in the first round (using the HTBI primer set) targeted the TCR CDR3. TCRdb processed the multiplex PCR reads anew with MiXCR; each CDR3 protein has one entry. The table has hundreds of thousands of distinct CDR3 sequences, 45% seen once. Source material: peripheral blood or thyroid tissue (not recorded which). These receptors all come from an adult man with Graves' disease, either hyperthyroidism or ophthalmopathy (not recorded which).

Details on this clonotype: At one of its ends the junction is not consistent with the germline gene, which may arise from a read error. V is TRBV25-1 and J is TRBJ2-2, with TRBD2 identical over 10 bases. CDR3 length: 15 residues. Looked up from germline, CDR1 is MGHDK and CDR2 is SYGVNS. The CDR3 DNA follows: TGCGCCAGCAGCTCCGGACTAGCGGCTGCCGGGGAGCTGCTTTTT. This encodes CASSSGLAAAGELLF.

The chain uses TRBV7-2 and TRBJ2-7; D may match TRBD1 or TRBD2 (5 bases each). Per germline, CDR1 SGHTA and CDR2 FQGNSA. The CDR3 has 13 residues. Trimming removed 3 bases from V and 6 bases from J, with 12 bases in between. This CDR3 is CASSFRDGFEQYF. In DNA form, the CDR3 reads TGTGCCAGCAGCTTCCGGGACGGTTTCGAGCAGTACTTC.

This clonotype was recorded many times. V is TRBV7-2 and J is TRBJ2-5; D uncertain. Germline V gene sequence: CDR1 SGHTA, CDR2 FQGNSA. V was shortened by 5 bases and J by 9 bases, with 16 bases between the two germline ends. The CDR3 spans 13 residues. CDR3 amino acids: CASSPELRQAQYF. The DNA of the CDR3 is TGTGCCAGCAGCCCCGAGCTCAGGCAGGCCCAGTACTTC.

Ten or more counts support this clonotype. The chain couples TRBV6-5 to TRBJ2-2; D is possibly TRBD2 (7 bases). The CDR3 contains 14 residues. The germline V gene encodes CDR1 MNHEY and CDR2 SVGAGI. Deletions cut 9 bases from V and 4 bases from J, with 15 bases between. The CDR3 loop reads CASQRDTTTGELFF. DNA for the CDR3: TGTGCCAGTCAGCGGGACACGACCACCGGGGAGCTGTTTTTT.

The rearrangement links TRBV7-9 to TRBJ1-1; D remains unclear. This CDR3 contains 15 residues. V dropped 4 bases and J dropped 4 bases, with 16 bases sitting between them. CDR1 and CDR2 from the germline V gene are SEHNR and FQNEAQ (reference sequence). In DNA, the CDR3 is TGTGCCAGCAGCTCCCTGACCCTCGGGAGCACTGAAGCTTTCTTT. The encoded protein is CASSSLTLGSTEAFF.

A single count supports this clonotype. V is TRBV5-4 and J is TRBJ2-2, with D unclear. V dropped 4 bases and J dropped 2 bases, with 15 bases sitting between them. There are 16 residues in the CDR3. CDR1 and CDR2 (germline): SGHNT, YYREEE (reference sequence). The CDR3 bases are TGTGCCAGCAGCCCACCATCCCGAAATAACACCGGGGAGCTGTTTTTT. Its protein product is CASSPPSRNNTGELFF.

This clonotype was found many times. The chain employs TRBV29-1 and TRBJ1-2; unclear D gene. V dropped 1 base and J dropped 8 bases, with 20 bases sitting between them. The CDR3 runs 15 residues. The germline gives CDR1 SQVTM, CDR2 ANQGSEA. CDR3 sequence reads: CSVEGTGFLLGGYTF. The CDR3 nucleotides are TGCAGCGTTGAAGGGACCGGTTTTCTTCTAGGGGGCTACACCTTC.

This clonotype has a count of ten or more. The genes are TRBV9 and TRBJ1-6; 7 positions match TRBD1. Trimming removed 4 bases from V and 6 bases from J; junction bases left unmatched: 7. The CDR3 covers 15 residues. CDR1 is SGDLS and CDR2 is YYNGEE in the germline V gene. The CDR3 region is CASSTNRGSNSPLHF. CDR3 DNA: TGTGCCAGCAGCACAAACAGGGGCAGTAATTCACCCCTCCACTTT.

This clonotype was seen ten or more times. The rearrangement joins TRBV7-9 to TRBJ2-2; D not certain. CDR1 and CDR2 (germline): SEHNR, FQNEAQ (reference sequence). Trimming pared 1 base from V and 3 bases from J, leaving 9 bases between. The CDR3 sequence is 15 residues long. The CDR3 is CASSLVESYTGELFF. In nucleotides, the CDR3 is TGTGCCAGCAGCTTAGTCGAGAGCTACACCGGGGAGCTGTTTTTT.

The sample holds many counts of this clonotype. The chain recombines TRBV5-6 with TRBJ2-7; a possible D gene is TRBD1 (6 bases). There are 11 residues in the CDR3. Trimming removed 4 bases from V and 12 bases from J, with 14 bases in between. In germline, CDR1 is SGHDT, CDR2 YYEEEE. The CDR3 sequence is CASSGLDSLYF. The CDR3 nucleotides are TGTGCCAGCAGCGGTCTGGACAGCCTGTACTTC.

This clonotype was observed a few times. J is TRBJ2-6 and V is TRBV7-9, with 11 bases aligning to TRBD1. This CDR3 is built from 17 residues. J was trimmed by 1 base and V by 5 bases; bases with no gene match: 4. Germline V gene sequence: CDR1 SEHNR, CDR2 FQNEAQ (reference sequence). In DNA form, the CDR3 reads TGTGCCAGCAGCCCTGGACAGGGGGCGTCTGGGGCCAACGTCCTGACTTTC. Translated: CASSPGQGASGANVLTF.

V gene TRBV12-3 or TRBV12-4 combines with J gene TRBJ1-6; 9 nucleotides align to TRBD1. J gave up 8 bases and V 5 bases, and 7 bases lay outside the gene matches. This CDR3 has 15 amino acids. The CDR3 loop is CASSAGTGIDSPLHF. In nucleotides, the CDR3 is TGTGCCAGCAGTGCCGGGACAGGGATCGATTCACCCCTCCACTTT.

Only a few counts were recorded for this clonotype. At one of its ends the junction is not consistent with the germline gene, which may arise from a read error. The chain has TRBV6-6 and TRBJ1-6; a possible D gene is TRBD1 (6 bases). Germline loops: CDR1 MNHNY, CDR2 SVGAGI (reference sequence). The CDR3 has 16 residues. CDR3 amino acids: CASSYSVLGANSPLHF. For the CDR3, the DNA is TGTGCGAGCAGTTACTCTGTCCTGGGGGCGAATTCACCCCTCCACTTT.

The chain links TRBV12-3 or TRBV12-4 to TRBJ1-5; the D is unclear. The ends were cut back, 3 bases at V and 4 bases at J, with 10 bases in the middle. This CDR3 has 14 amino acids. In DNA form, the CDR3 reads TGTGCCAGCAGTTTCCGGCAGCTAAATCAGCCCCAGCATTTT. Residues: CASSFRQLNQPQHF.

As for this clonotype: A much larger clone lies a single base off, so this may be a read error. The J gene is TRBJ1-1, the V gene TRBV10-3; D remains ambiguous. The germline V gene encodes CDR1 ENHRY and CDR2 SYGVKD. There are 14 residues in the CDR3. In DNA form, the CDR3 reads TGTGCCACCAGTGAGTCGACTCGATCGTACGAAGCTTTCTTT. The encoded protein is CATSESTRSYEAFF.

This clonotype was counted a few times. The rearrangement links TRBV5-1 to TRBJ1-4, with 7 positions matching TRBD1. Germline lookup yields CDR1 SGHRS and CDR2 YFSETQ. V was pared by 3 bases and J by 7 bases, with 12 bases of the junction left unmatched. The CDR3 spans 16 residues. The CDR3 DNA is TGCGCCAGCAGCTCGGGACAGTTAGACTTCGGTGAAAAACTGTTTTTT. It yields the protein CASSSGQLDFGEKLFF.

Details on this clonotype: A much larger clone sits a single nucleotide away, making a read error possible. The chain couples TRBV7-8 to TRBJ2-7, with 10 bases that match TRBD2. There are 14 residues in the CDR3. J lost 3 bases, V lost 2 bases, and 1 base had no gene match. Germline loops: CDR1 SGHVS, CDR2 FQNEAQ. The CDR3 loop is CASSLLAGDYEQYF. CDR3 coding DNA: TGTGCCAGCAGCTTACTAGCGGGGGACTACGAGCAGTACTTC.

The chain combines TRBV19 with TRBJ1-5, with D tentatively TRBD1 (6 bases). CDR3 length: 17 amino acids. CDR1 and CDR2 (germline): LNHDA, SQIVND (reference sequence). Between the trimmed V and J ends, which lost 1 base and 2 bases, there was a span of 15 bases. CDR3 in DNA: TGTGCCAGTAGTATAGGAGGCTCACAGGGTGGCAATCAGCCCCAGCATTTT. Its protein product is CASSIGGSQGGNQPQHF.

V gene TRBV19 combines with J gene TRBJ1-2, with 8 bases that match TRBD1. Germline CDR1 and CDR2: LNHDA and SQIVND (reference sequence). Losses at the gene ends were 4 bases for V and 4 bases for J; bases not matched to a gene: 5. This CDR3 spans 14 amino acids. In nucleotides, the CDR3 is TGTGCCAGTAGTACGGCTGGACAGGGCTATGGCTACACCTTC. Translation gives CASSTAGQGYGYTF.

CDR3 nucleotide sequence: TGTGCCAGCAGCTTAGTTGGACAGGGGAGCAATCAGCCCCAGCATTTT. Its protein product is CASSLVGQGSNQPQHF. The rearrangement uses TRBV7-2 and TRBJ1-5; 9 bases align to TRBD1. Per germline, CDR1 SGHTA and CDR2 FQGNSA. Germline trimming cut 1 base from V and 1 base from J; bases unmatched to any gene: 2. CDR3 size: 16 residues.

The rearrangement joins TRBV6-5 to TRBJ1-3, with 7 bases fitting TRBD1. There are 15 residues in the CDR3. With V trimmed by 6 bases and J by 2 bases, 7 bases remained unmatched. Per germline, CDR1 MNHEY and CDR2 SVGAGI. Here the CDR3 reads CASSPGQMPGNTIYF. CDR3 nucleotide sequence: TGTGCCAGCAGCCCGGGACAGATGCCTGGAAACACCATATATTTT.

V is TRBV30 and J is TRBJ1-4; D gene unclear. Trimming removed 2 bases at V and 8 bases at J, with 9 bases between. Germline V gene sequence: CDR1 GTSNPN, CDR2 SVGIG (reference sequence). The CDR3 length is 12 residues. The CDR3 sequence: CAWSNRREKLFF. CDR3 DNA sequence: TGTGCCTGGAGTAACAGAAGGGAAAAACTGTTTTTT.

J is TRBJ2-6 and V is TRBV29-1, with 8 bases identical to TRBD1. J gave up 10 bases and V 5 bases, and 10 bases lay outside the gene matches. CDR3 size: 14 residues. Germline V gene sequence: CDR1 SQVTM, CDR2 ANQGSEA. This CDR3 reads CSVRRDRTENVLTF. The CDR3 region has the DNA TGCAGCGTTCGGAGGGACAGGACGGAAAACGTCCTGACTTTC.

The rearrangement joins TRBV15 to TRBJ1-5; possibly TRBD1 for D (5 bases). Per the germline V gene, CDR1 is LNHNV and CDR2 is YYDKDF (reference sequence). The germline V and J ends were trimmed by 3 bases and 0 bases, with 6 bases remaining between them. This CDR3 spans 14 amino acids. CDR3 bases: TGTGCCACCAGCAGTGACAGTAGCAATCAGCCCCAGCATTTT. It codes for CATSSDSSNQPQHF.

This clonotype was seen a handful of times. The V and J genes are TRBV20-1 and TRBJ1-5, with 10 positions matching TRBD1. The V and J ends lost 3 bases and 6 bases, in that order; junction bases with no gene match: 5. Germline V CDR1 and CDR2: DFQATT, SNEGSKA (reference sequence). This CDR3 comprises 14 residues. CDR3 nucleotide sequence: TGCAGTGCTAGCGACAGGGGGCCGTCTCAGCCCCAGCATTTT. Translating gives CSASDRGPSQPQHF.

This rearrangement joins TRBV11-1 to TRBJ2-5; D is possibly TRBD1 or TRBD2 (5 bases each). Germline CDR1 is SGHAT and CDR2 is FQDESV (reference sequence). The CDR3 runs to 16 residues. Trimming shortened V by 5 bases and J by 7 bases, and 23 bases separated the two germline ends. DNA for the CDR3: TGTGCCAGCAGCGGACCAGGGAGATCGTCGCAGAGGACCCAGTACTTC. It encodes CASSGPGRSSQRTQYF.

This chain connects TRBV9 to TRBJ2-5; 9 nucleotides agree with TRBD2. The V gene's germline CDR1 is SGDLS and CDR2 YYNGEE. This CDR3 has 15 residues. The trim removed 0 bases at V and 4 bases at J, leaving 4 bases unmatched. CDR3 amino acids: CASSVDVAGVETQYF. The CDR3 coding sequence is TGTGCCAGCAGCGTAGACGTAGCGGGGGTAGAGACCCAGTACTTC.

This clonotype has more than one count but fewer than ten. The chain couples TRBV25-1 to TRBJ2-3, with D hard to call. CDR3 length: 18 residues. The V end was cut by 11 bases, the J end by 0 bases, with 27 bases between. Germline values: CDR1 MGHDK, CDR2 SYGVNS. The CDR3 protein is CALNNGRCGSPSTDTQYF. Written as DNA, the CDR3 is TGTGCCCTGAATAATGGTAGGTGCGGTTCACCAAGCACAGATACGCAGTATTTT.

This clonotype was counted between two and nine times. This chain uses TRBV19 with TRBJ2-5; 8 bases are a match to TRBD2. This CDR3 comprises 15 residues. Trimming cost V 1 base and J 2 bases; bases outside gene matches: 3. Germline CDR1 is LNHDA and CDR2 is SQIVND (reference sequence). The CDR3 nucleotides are TGTGCCAGTAGTATAGTCGGGGGGGCTCAAGAGACCCAGTACTTC. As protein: CASSIVGGAQETQYF.

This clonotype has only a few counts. CDR3 DNA: TGCAGTGCCCCCGGACTAGGGGTAGGGCAAGAGACCCAGTACTTC. Its protein product is CSAPGLGVGQETQYF. The chain recombines TRBV20-1 with TRBJ2-5; TRBD2 matches at 7 bases. The V and J ends lost 6 bases and 2 bases, in that order; junction bases with no gene match: 12. Germline values: CDR1 DFQATT, CDR2 SNEGSKA (reference sequence). There are 15 residues in the CDR3.